Listed below are T cell receptor beta chains from one sample, sequenced in a study of blood T cell repertoires in COVID-19. Clones were sequenced by immunoSEQ multiplex PCR, and TCRdb holds only the in-frame ones, with some missing. Altogether around 300,000 clones are present, approximately 90% being singletons, with the ten largest covering roughly 4%. Sequenced input: peripheral blood. The receptors stem from a woman aged 50 to 60 with active or convalescent COVID-19. Each CDR3 is given with its conserved first and last residue.

V	J	CDR3
TRBV30	TRBJ2-5	CAWSWGAGARAGETQYF
TRBV14	TRBJ1-1	CASSQVRTEAFF
TRBV6-5	TRBJ1-6	CASRGDRGRSPLHF
TRBV6-5	TRBJ2-3	CASTPGQGADTQYF
TRBV12-5	TRBJ2-1	CASGLTSGRAVNEQFF
TRBV15	TRBJ2-7	CATSRELAEIYEQYF
TRBV20-1	TRBJ2-5	CSASRTSGGPRETQYF
TRBV5-1	TRBJ2-7	CASSLGTGVSYEQYF
TRBV7-2	TRBJ2-1	CASSTGTSGTSYNEQFF
TRBV2	TRBJ2-3	CASSPGHPNADTQYF
TRBV29-1	TRBJ1-2	CSVGGTYGYTF
TRBV6-1	TRBJ2-7	CASSEPSGTGYWEQYF
TRBV5-1	TRBJ2-7	CASSLGGTGSYEQYF
TRBV7-2	TRBJ2-1	CASSLVGGRKRFF
TRBV19	TRBJ1-6	CASSTRQGYNSPLHF
TRBV7-9	TRBJ2-7	CASSLLSGSSSYEQYF
TRBV4-1	TRBJ2-7	CASSRPGRTYEQYF
TRBV3-1/TRBV3-2	TRBJ1-1	CASSQDLHGTGVSTEAFF
TRBV2	TRBJ1-1	CATSNPGFTEAFF
TRBV11-1	TRBJ2-3	CASSFRISGATDTQYF
TRBV11-2	TRBJ2-3	CASSLLGRISTDTQYF
TRBV7-9	TRBJ1-4	CASSLVFSGQGTNEKLFF
TRBV18	TRBJ2-3	CASSPPGDRNTDTQYF
TRBV6-6	TRBJ2-5	CASRPGLADRQETQYF
TRBV11-2	TRBJ1-2	CASSLAGTEIGYTF
TRBV7-8	TRBJ2-7	CASSLVWMEGPYEQYF
TRBV20-1	TRBJ2-1	CSARLNNEQFF
TRBV7-9	TRBJ1-1	CASSSTGTGRNTEAFF
TRBV27	TRBJ1-2	CASSFRTGYGYTF
TRBV5-6	TRBJ1-6	CASSQGTLDNSPLHF
TRBV27	TRBJ1-4	CASSLSHGQGPNEKLFF
TRBV19	TRBJ1-6	CASSIGGHSPLHF
TRBV6-5	TRBJ1-3	CASSYAGRTSGNTIYF
TRBV19	TRBJ1-5	CASSWRLQTFNQPQHF
TRBV30	TRBJ1-1	CAWSDNSFSMNTEAFF
TRBV7-3	TRBJ2-1	CASSRTTLDEQFF
TRBV28	TRBJ1-2	CASSEQGSNYGYTF
TRBV4-1	TRBJ1-2	CASSQVNDRVYGYTF
TRBV6-5	TRBJ2-1	CASSHQNNEQFF
TRBV5-4	TRBJ2-1	CASHETSGSRPDEQFF
TRBV7-2	TRBJ2-5	CASSPLAGPQETQYF